This T cell receptor (beta chain) came from a study of blood T cell repertoires in COVID-19. Assay used: immunoSEQ multiplex PCR; TCRdb lists only in-frame clones, some missing. Seen here are around 60,000 clones, 75% to 95% observed once, and the top ten hold about 9.7%. The CDR3 contains 13 residues. Deletions cut 6 bases from V and 4 bases from J, with 10 bases between. This chain joins TRBV12-3 or TRBV12-4 and TRBJ1-3, with D possibly matching TRBD1 (5 bases). Sequencing input: peripheral blood. The receptor was derived from a woman of 80 years or more with active COVID-19. DNA for the CDR3: TGTGCCAGCAGACAGACAGTGGGAAACACCATATATTTT. It translates to CASRQTVGNTIYF.